A selection of T cell receptor beta chains follows, all from one sample in a study of blood T cell repertoires in COVID-19. The protocol was immunoSEQ multiplex PCR, while the TCRdb copy is restricted to in-frame clones and leaves out a portion. This table holds 240,000 or so clones, about 90% found once. Sequenced material: PBMCs or T cells enriched from blood (not recorded which). Receptors originate from a man aged 45 to 65 who had been exposed to COVID-19. The CDR3 runs from the conserved cysteine through the conserved F or W. The D gene is left open where the match is weak. Expanded clones get a size class; other rows say once, few or many, or leave the size out.

cdr3_nt,cdr3_aa,j_call,v_call,clone_size,d_call
TGTGCCAGCAGCTTGGGAGTCTACGAGCAGTACTTC,CASSLGVYEQYF,TRBJ2-7,TRBV5-5,NA,NA
TGTGCCAGCAGCGCGCGACAGGCTTCCGATGAAAAACTGTTTTTT,CASSARQASDEKLFF,TRBJ1-4,TRBV9,NA,NA
TGTGCCAGCAGTTTCTCCCCAGGGGGTTTTGTCGGCTACACCTTC,CASSFSPGGFVGYTF,TRBJ1-2,TRBV27,NA,TRBD1
TGTGCCAGCTCACCGAGCCGGGGTGAAGCTTTCTTT,CASSPSRGEAFF,TRBJ1-1,TRBV18,NA,NA
TGTGCCAGCTCACCCAGTTATAATTCACCCCTCCACTTT,CASSPSYNSPLHF,TRBJ1-6,TRBV18,NA,NA
TGTGCCAGCAGCTTGGTGACAGACTCCCTAGGACACTATGGCTACACCTTC,CASSLVTDSLGHYGYTF,TRBJ1-2,TRBV5-6,NA,NA
TGTGCCAGCAGCATGGCGGGAGGATCTGAGACCCAGTACTTC,CASSMAGGSETQYF,TRBJ2-5,TRBV7-3,NA,TRBD2
TGTGCCAGCAGTCTGCAAGCGGGGGGGGTAACAGATACGCAGTATTTT,CASSLQAGGVTDTQYF,TRBJ2-3,TRBV11-3,NA,TRBD2
TGTGCCAGCAGCTTACCTAGCGGGAGGGCCGATGAGCAGTTCTTC,CASSLPSGRADEQFF,TRBJ2-1,TRBV7-9,NA,TRBD2
TGTGCCAGCAGTTTATCGTCCTGGACAGGGACGGAAATCTTT,CASSLSSWTGTEIF,TRBJ1-1,TRBV27,NA,TRBD1
TGTGCCTGGAGTGTAGCGGGGGGGGACTACGAGCAGTACTTC,CAWSVAGGDYEQYF,TRBJ2-7,TRBV30,NA,TRBD2
TGTGCCAGCAGCCCCAACTACAATGAGCAGTTCTTC,CASSPNYNEQFF,TRBJ2-1,TRBV27,NA,NA
TGTGCCAGCAGCGAGGGACACTTGAGGACAGATACGCAGTATTTT,CASSEGHLRTDTQYF,TRBJ2-3,TRBV11-3,NA,NA
TGTGCCAGCAGTTTAGTGCGGAACAATCAGCCCCAGCATTTT,CASSLVRNNQPQHF,TRBJ1-5,TRBV28,NA,NA
TGTGCCAGCAGCTTTAGCGGGACTTACAATGAGCAGTTCTTC,CASSFSGTYNEQFF,TRBJ2-1,TRBV5-5,NA,TRBD2
TGTGCCAGCTCACCATGGACAGGGATTCTCAATGAGCAGTTCTTC,CASSPWTGILNEQFF,TRBJ2-1,TRBV18,NA,TRBD1
TGTGCCAGCAGCTGGCGACTAGCGGGGTCCTACAATGAGCAGTTCTTC,CASSWRLAGSYNEQFF,TRBJ2-1,TRBV11-2,NA,TRBD2
TGCGCCAGCACCCCTTCGGGTGTTGGTTACACCGGGGAGCTGTTTTTT,CASTPSGVGYTGELFF,TRBJ2-2,TRBV5-1,few,NA
TGTGCCAGCTCACCCTCTTGGGACACATGGAACCTTAATGAAAAACTGTTTTTT,CASSPSWDTWNLNEKLFF,TRBJ1-4,TRBV18,NA,NA
TGTGCCAGCAGCCAAGCCCAGGGGGGCTACACCTTC,CASSQAQGGYTF,TRBJ1-2,TRBV3-1/TRBV3-2,NA,NA
TGTGCCAGCAGCCTCGGACAGGGGGCAGGACAGCCCCAGCATTTT,CASSLGQGAGQPQHF,TRBJ1-5,TRBV7-2,once,TRBD1
TGTGCCAGCAGTTTATTTTGGCAGGGGGAGGACGAAAAACTGTTTTTT,CASSLFWQGEDEKLFF,TRBJ1-4,TRBV28,NA,TRBD1
TGTGCCAGCAGCTGGAGAAATTCACCCCTCCACTTT,CASSWRNSPLHF,TRBJ1-6,TRBV11-2,NA,NA
TGTGCCAGCACTCAAGGGGGCGCAGATACGCAGTATTTT,CASTQGGADTQYF,TRBJ2-3,TRBV6-5,NA,TRBD1
TGTGCCAGCAGTCCACGCGACTTGGGTAGGGGCTACACCTTC,CASSPRDLGRGYTF,TRBJ1-2,TRBV27,NA,NA
TGTGCCAGCAGCTTGACCCTCGCGGAGCAGTTCTTC,CASSLTLAEQFF,TRBJ2-1,TRBV5-4,NA,NA
TGTGCCAGCAGCGGGGGGACGGAGAACACTGAAGCTTTCTTT,CASSGGTENTEAFF,TRBJ1-1,TRBV11-3,NA,NA
TGCGCCAGCAGCTCCTGGACAGGGGGAACTGAAGCTTTCTTT,CASSSWTGGTEAFF,TRBJ1-1,TRBV5-1,NA,TRBD1
TGTGCCAGCAGTTTGCGTGGCAGGGGTACCTACGAGCAGTACTTC,CASSLRGRGTYEQYF,TRBJ2-7,TRBV7-2,once,NA
TGTGCCAGCAGCTTCGCAGCCGGGACTCCCGAGGGAGAGACCCAGTACTTC,CASSFAAGTPEGETQYF,TRBJ2-5,TRBV7-3,NA,NA
TGTGCCAGCAGCCGACTGACCGGGACAGGGTCCACTGAAGCTTTCTTT,CASSRLTGTGSTEAFF,TRBJ1-1,TRBV9,NA,TRBD1
TGTGCCACCAGTGAAACAGGGGCAGGACAGCCCCAGCATTTT,CATSETGAGQPQHF,TRBJ1-5,TRBV24-1,NA,TRBD1
TGCGCCAGCAGCTTGGAGTTTGCGCTAGCCCAAGAGACCCAGTACTTC,CASSLEFALAQETQYF,TRBJ2-5,TRBV5-1,few,NA
TGTGCCAGCAGTCCGGACAGGGAAAAACTGTTTTTT,CASSPDREKLFF,TRBJ1-4,TRBV28,NA,TRBD1
TGTGCCAGCAGCCAAGATCAGGGACTAGAAGTCACAGATACGCAGTATTTT,CASSQDQGLEVTDTQYF,TRBJ2-3,TRBV3-1/TRBV3-2,NA,TRBD2
TGTGCCAGCCTAAGGGGCACAGGAGAAAAACTGTTTTTT,CASLRGTGEKLFF,TRBJ1-4,TRBV7-2,NA,NA
TGTGCCAGTAGTTGGACTAGCGAGGTCGTGGATACGCAGTATTTT,CASSWTSEVVDTQYF,TRBJ2-3,TRBV19,few,TRBD2
TGTGCCAGCACCAAGGGACTAGCCCCCGGGGAGCTGTTTTTT,CASTKGLAPGELFF,TRBJ2-2,TRBV3-1/TRBV3-2,NA,TRBD2
TGTGCCAGCAGCCCTGGGACAGGAGGTACCGGCAATCAGCCCCAGCATTTT,CASSPGTGGTGNQPQHF,TRBJ1-5,TRBV9,NA,TRBD1
TGTGCCACCAGTGATCCGCGGGGGGGGTACAATGAGCAGTTCTTC,CATSDPRGGYNEQFF,TRBJ2-1,TRBV24-1,NA,TRBD2
NA,CASSFFGQGRNGYTF,TRBJ1-2,TRBV27,NA,NA
TGTGCCAGCAGCGAAACACACCAGCCCCAGCATTTT,CASSETHQPQHF,TRBJ1-5,TRBV2,NA,NA
TGTGCCAGCAGCCAAATGACAGGGGATCAGCCCCAGCATTTT,CASSQMTGDQPQHF,TRBJ1-5,TRBV3-1/TRBV3-2,NA,TRBD1
TGTGCCAGCAACCCTGGGGGACAGGGTAATTCACCCCTCCACTTT,CASNPGGQGNSPLHF,TRBJ1-6,TRBV7-9,NA,TRBD1
TGTGCCAGAGACAGTTTCTATAATTCACCCCTCCACTTT,CARDSFYNSPLHF,TRBJ1-6,TRBV19,NA,NA
TGTGCCAGCAGCTTGACGGGGACAGGGGCTAGCATTCAGTACTTC,CASSLTGTGASIQYF,TRBJ2-4,TRBV5-6,NA,TRBD1
TGCGCCAGCAGCTACGGACAAGCCTACGAGCAGTACTTC,CASSYGQAYEQYF,TRBJ2-7,TRBV5-1,NA,NA
TGTGCCAGCAGCTTAGGGCTAGCGGGAGGAATAGGCTACAATGAGCAGTTCTTC,CASSLGLAGGIGYNEQFF,TRBJ2-1,TRBV7-8,NA,TRBD2
TGTGCCAGCAGACGCGGGACAGACAGCTATGGCTACACCTTC,CASRRGTDSYGYTF,TRBJ1-2,TRBV7-2,NA,TRBD1
TGTGCCAGCAGTCGACTAGCGGGGGCCTACAATGAGCAGTTCTTC,CASSRLAGAYNEQFF,TRBJ2-1,TRBV6-5,once,TRBD2
TGTGCCAGCAGCGAAACCGGGACTAGAGCTTTCTTT,CASSETGTRAFF,TRBJ1-1,TRBV7-9,NA,NA